The 5 T cell receptor beta chains in this list originate from one sample, sequenced in a study of cytomegalovirus exposure and HLA in healthy donors. PCR primers comprised 60 Vbeta and 13 Jbeta primers. The protocol was immunoSEQ multiplex PCR, while the TCRdb copy is restricted to in-frame clones and leaves out a portion. The repertoire holds 110,000 or so clones, 67% seen once, with about 8% in the top ten. Sequencing was carried out using PBMCs. The receptor set was obtained from a man younger than 35 in good health and CMV-seropositive.

This clone was detected only a few times. Here the CDR3 DNA reads TGCAGCGTTGAAGGAGTCAGGACAGGGGGGGTTTTCGGGAAGGACTTGGTGCAGTTCTTC. Translating it yields CSVEGVRTGGVFGKDLVQFF. V is TRBV29-1 and J is TRBJ2-1; the match to TRBD1 covers 10 bases. The V gene's germline CDR1 is SQVTM and CDR2 ANQGSEA. Trimming removed 1 base from V and 12 bases from J; junction bases left unmatched: 27. The CDR3 totals 20 residues.

The gene calls are TRBV5-4 and TRBJ2-2; D is possibly TRBD1 (6 bases). With 4 bases removed from V and 4 bases from J, the gap between germline ends came to 14 bases. From germline, CDR1 is SGHNT and CDR2 YYREEE (reference sequence). The CDR3 length is 15 residues. CDR3 in amino acids: CASSTQGRGTGELFF. The CDR3 coding sequence is TGTGCCAGCAGCACACAGGGTAGGGGCACCGGGGAGCTGTTTTTT.

The genes are TRBV6-5 and TRBJ2-2; D remains ambiguous. Germline-derived CDR1 and CDR2 are MNHEY and SVGAGI. The CDR3 has 14 residues. Trimming removed 0 bases from V and 6 bases from J, with 8 bases in between. The CDR3 DNA reads TGTGCCAGCAGTTACTCGAGAGTGCCCGGGGAGCTGTTTTTT. Amino acids: CASSYSRVPGELFF.

The chain combines TRBV4-1 with TRBJ2-5, with D unresolved. The CDR3 consists of 13 residues. V lost 1 base and J lost 2, with 5 bases in between. CDR1 is MGHRA and CDR2 is YSYEKL in the germline V gene. The CDR3 region has the DNA TGCGCCAGCAGCCAAGGTCTACAAGAGACCCAGTACTTC. As protein: CASSQGLQETQYF.

This clone has just a few counts. The chain is built from TRBV4-2 and TRBJ2-1, with 7 bases fitting TRBD2. V lost 0 bases, J lost 4 bases, and 6 bases stayed unmatched. Germline CDR1 and CDR2: LGHNA and YNFKEQ. The CDR3 loop spans 16 amino acids. In DNA, the CDR3 is TGTGCCAGCAGCCAAGATCCGGGCGGGGGTTACAATGAGCAGTTCTTC. This encodes CASSQDPGGGYNEQFF.